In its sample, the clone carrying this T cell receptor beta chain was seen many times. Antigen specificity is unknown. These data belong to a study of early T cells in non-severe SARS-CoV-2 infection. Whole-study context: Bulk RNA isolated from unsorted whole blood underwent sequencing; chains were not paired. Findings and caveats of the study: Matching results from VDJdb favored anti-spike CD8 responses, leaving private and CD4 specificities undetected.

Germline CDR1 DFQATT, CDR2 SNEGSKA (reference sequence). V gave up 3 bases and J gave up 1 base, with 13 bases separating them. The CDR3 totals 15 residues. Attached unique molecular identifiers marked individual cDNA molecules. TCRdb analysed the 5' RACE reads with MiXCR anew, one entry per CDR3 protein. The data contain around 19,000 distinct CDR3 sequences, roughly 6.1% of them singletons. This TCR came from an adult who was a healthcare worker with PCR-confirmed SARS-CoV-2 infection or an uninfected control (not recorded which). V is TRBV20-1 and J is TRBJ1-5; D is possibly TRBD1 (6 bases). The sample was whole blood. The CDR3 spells CSASDAGASNQPQHF. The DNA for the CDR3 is TGCAGTGCTAGTGATGCGGGGGCGAGCAATCAGCCCCAGCATTTT.